This T cell receptor beta chain is drawn from a study of beta chain features in type 1 diabetes. The entirety of the isolated RNA underwent reverse transcription, so expressed TCRB transcripts were sequenced. TCRdb's copy holds only in-frame clones and misses some; the assay was immunoSEQ multiplex PCR. The data hold about 240,000 clones, with around 13% observed a single time. Study results and caveats: Type 1 diabetes patients had VDJ junctions that carried fewer insertions and more deletions. Researchers cautioned that cDNA sequencing could over-represent cells with high TCR expression. Equally in patients and controls, PCR might preferentially amplify shorter templates. All four CD4+ subsets from Type 1 diabetes patients carried moderately but significantly shorter TCRB CDR3s.

Germline trimming cut 4 bases from V and 5 bases from J; bases unmatched to any gene: 7. Per germline, CDR1 SGHRS and CDR2 YFSETQ. This CDR3 has 14 amino acids. Comment on this clone: No antigen is known for it.

The chain has TRBV5-1 and TRBJ1-1; 8 nucleotides agree with TRBD1. Sequenced sample: naive CD4+ T cells from blood. This clonotype was obtained from a man aged 25-40 years with type 1 diabetes. The CDR3 spells CASSRATGATEAFF. The DNA of the CDR3 is TGCGCCAGCAGCAGAGCGACAGGGGCGACTGAAGCTTTCTTT.